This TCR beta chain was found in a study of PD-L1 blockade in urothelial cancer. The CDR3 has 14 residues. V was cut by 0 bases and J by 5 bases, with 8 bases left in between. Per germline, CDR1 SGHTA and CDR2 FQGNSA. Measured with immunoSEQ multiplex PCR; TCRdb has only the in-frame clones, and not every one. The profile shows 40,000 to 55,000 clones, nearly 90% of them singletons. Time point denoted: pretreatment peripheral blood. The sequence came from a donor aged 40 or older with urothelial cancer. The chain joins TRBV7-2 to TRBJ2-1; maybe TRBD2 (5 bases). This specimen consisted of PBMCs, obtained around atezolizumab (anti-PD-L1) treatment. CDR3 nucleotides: TGTGCCAGCAGCTTAGCGGAGGCAAACAATGAGCAGTTCTTC. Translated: CASSLAEANNEQFF.